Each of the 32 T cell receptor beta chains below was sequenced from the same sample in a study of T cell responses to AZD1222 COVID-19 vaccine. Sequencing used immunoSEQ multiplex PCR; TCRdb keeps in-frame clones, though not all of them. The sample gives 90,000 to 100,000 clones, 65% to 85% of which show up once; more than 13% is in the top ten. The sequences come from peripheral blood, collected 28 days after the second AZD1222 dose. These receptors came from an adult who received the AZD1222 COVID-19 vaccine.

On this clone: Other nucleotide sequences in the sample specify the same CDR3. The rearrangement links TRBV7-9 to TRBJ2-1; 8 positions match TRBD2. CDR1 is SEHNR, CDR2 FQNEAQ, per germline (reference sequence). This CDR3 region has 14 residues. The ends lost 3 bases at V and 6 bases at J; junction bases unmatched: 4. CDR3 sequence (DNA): TGTGCCAGCAGCTTGAGCGGGAGTACCAATGAGCAGTTCTTC. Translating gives CASSLSGSTNEQFF.

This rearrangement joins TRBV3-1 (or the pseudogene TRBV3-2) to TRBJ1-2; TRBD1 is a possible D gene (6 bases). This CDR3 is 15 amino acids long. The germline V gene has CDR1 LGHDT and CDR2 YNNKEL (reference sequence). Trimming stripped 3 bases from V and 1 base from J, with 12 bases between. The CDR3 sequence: CASSHRQDFNYGYTF. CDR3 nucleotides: TGTGCCAGCAGCCACAGACAGGACTTTAACTATGGCTACACCTTC.

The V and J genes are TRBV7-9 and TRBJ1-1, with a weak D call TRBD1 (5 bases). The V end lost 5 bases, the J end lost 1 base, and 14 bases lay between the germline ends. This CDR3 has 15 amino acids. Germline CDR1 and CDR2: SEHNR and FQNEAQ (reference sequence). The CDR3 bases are TGTGCCAGCAGCCCTAGGACCGGGGGGAACACTGAAGCTTTCTTT. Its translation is CASSPRTGGNTEAFF.

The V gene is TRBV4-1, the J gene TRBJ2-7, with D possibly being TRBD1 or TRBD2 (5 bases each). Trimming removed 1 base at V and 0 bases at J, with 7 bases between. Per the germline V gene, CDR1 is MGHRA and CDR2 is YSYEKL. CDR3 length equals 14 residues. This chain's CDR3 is CASSQGDRSYEQYF. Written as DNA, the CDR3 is TGCGCCAGCAGCCAAGGGGACCGCTCCTACGAGCAGTACTTC.

CDR3 in DNA: TGTGCCAGCAGGGTAGAGGAAAAACTGTTTTTT. It translates to CASRVEEKLFF. The chain couples TRBV6-5 to TRBJ1-4; no clear D gene. Between the trimmed V and J ends, which lost 6 bases and 8 bases, there was a span of 7 bases. This CDR3 comprises 11 residues. Germline V gene data show CDR1 as MNHEY and CDR2 as SVGAGI.

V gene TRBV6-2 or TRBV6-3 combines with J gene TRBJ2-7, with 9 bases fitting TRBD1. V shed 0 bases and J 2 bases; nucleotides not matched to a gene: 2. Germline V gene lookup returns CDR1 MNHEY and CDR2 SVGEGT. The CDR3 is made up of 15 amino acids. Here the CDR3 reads CASSYSGTGPYEQYF. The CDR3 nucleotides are TGTGCCAGCAGTTACTCAGGGACAGGGCCCTACGAGCAGTACTTC.

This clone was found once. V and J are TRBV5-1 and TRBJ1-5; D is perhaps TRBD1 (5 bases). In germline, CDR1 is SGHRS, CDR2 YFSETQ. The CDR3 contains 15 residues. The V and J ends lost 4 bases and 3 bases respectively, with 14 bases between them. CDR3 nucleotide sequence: TGCGCCAGCAGCCGTAGTTCAGGGACCAATCAGCCCCAGCATTTT. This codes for CASSRSSGTNQPQHF.

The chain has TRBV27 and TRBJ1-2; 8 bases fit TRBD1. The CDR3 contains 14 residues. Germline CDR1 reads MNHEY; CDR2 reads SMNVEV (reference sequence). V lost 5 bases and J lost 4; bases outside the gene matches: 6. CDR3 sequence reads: CASSPRQGPYGYTF. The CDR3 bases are TGTGCCAGCAGTCCACGACAGGGGCCCTATGGCTACACCTTC.

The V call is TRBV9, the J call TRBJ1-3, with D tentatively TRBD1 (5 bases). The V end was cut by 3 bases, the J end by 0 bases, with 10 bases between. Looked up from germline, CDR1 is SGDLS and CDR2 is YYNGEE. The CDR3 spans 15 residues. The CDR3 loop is CASSDRGTSGNTIYF. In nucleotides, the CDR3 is TGTGCCAGCAGCGACAGAGGGACCTCTGGAAACACCATATATTTT.

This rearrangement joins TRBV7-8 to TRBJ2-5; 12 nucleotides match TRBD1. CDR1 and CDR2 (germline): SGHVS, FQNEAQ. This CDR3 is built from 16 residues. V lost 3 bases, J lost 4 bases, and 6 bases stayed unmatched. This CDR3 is CASSFQGQGARETQYF. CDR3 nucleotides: TGTGCCAGCAGCTTCCAGGGACAGGGGGCGAGAGAGACCCAGTACTTC.

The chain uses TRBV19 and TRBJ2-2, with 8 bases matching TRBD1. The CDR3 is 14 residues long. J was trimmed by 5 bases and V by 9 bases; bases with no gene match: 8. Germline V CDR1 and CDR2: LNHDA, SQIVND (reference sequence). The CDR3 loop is CASSDRGLTGELFF. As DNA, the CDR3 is TGTGCCAGCAGTGACAGGGGACTGACCGGGGAGCTGTTTTTT.

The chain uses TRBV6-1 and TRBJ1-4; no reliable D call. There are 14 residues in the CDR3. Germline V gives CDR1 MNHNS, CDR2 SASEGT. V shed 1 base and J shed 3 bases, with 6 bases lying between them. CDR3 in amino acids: CASSEGPSNEKLFF. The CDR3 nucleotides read TGTGCCAGCAGTGAAGGGCCCTCTAATGAAAAACTGTTTTTT.

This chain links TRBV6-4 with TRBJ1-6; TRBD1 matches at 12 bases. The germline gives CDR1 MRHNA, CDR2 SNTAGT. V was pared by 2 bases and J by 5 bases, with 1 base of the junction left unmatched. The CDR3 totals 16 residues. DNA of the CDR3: TGTGCCAGCAGTGACGGGACAGGGGGCCATAATTCACCCCTCCACTTT. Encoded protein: CASSDGTGGHNSPLHF.

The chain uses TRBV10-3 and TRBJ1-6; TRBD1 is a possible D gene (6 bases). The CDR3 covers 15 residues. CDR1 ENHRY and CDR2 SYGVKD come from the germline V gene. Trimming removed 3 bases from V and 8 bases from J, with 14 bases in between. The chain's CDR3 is CAISEGGQRDSPLHF. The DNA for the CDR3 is TGTGCCATCAGTGAAGGAGGACAGAGGGATTCACCCCTCCACTTT.

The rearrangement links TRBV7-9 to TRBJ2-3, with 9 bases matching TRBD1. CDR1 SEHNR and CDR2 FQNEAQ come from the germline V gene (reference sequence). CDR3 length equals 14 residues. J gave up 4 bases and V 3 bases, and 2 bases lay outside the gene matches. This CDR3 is CASSLGQGPDTQYF. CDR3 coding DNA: TGTGCCAGCAGCTTGGGACAGGGACCAGATACGCAGTATTTT.

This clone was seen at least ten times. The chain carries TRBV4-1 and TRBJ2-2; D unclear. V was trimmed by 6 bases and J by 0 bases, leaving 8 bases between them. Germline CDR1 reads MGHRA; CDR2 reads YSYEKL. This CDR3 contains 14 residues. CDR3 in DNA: TGCGCCAGCAGAAACGGTCCGAACACCGGGGAGCTGTTTTTT. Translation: CASRNGPNTGELFF.

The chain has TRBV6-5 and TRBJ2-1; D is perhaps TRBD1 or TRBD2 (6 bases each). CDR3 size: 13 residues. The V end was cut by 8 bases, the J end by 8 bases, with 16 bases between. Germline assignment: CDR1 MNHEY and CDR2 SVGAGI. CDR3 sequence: CASSLKGGHEQFF. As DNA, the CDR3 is TGTGCCAGCTCCCTAAAGGGGGGCCATGAGCAGTTCTTC.

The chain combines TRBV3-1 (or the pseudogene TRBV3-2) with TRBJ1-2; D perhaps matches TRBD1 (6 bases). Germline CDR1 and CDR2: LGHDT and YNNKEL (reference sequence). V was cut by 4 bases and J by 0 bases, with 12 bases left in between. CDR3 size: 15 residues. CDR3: CASSRSGASNYGYTF. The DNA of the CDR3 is TGTGCCAGCAGCCGCTCAGGGGCCTCTAACTATGGCTACACCTTC.

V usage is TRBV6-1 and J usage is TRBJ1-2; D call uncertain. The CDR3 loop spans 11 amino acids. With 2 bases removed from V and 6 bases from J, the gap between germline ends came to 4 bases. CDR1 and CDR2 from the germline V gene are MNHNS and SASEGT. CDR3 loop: CASSEHDGYTF. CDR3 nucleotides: TGTGCCAGCAGTGAACATGATGGCTACACCTTC.

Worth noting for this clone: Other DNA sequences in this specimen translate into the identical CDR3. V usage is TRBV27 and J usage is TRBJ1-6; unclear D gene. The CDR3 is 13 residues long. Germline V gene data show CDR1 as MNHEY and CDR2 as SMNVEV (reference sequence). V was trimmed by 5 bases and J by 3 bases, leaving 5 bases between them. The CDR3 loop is CASSPNYNSPLHF. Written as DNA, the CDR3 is TGTGCCAGCAGTCCAAACTATAATTCACCCCTCCACTTT.

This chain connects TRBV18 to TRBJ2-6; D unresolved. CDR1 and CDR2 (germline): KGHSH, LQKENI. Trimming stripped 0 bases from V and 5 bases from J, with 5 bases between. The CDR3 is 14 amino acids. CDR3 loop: CASSPPGRANVLTF. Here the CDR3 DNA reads TGTGCCAGCTCACCACCGGGCAGGGCCAACGTCCTGACTTTC.

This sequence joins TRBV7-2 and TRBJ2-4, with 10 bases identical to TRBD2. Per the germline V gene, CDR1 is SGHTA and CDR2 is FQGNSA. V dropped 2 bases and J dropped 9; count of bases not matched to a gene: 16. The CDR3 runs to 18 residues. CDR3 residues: CASSLRVQAGGHTLIQYF. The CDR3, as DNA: TGTGCCAGCAGCTTAAGAGTGCAAGCGGGAGGGCACACCCTCATTCAGTACTTC.

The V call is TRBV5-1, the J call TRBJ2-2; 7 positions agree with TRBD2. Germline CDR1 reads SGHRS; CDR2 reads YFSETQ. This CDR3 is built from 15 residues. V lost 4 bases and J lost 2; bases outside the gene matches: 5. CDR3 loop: CASSLGDYNTGELFF. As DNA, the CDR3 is TGCGCCAGCAGCCTCGGGGACTATAACACCGGGGAGCTGTTTTTT.

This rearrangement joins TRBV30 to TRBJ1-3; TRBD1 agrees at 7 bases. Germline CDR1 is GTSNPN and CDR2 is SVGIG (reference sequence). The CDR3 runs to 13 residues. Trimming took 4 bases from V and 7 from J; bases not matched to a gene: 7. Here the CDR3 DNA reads TGTGCCTGGAACAAGGGGGCGGTTAACACCATATATTTT. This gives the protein CAWNKGAVNTIYF.

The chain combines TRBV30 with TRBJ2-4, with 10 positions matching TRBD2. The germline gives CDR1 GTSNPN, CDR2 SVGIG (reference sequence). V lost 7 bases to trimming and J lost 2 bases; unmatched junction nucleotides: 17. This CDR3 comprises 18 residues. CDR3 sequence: CAYGTGTSASLSKNIQYF. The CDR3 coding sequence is TGTGCCTACGGTACCGGGACTAGCGCCAGTCTTTCCAAAAACATTCAGTACTTC.

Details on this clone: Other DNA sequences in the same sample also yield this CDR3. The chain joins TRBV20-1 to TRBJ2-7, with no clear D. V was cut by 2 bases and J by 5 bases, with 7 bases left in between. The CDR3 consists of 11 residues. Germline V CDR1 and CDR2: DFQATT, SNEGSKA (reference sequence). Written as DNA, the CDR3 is TGCAGTGCTAGATCGGGCCACGAGCAGTACTTC. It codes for CSARSGHEQYF.

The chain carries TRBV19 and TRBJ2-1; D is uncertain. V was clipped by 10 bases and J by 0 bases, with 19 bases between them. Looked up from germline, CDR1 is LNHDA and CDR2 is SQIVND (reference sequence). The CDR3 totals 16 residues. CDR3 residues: CATEKGRFSSYNEQFF. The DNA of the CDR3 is TGTGCCACCGAGAAGGGTCGGTTCAGCTCCTACAATGAGCAGTTCTTC. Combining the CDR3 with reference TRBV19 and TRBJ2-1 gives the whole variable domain DGGITQSPKYLFRKEGQNVTLSCEQNLNHDAMYWYRQDPGQGLRLIYYSQIVNDFQKGDIAEGYSVSREKKESFPLTVTSAQKNPTAFYLCATEKGRFSSYNEQFFGPGTRLTVL.

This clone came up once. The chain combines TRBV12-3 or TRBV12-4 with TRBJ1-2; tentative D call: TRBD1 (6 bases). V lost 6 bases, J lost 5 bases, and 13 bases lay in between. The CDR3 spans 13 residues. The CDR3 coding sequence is TGTGCCAGCAGGAACATCCAGGGGTATGGCTACACCTTC. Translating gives CASRNIQGYGYTF.

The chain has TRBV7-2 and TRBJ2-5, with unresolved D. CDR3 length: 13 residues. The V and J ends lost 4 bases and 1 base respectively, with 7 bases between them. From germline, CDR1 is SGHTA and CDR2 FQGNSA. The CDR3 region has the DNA TGTGCCAGCAGCTCGCCCCTCCAAGAGACCCAGTACTTC. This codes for CASSSPLQETQYF.

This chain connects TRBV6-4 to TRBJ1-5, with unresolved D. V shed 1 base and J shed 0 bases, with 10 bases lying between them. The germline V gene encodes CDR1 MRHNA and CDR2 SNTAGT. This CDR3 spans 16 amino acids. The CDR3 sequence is CASSDLADYSNQPQHF. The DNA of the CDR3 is TGTGCCAGCAGTGACTTGGCAGACTATAGCAATCAGCCCCAGCATTTT.

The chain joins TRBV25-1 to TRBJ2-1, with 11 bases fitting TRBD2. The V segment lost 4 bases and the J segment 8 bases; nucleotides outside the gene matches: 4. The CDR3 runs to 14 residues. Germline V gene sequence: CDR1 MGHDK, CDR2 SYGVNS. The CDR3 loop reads CASSVAGGPDEQFF. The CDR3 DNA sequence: TGTGCCAGCAGTGTAGCGGGAGGGCCAGATGAGCAGTTCTTC. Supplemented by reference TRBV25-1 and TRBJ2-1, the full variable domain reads EADIYQTPRYLVIGTGKKITLECSQTMGHDKMYWYQQDPGMELHLIHYSYGVNSTEKGDLSSESTVSRIRTEHFPLTLESARPSHTSQYLCASSVAGGPDEQFFGPGTRLTVL.

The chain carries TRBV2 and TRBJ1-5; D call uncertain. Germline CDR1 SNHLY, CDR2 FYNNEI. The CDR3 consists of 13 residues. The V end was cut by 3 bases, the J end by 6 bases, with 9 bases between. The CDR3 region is CASSEMGSQPQHF. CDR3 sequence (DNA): TGTGCCAGCAGTGAGATGGGGAGTCAGCCCCAGCATTTT.